The sample holds many counts of the clone carrying this TCR beta chain. Its antigen is still unknown. The data originate from a study of CD8 T cells in ankylosing spondylitis. The CDR3 totals 15 residues. After removal of 5 bases from V and 0 bases from J, the junction contained 4 bases not matched to a gene. Study-wide points: As for the disease-linked clones, they showed a CD8+ phenotype and occurred at relatively low frequencies in peripheral blood. Matched ankylosing spondylitis synovial fluid reportedly contained a significantly enriched population of disease-linked clones. A motif in TCR beta, a set of eight or nine highly homologous variants, appeared characteristic of ankylosing spondylitis blood.

TCRdb used MiXCR to reprocess the 5' RACE reads, holding one entry per CDR3 protein. The data contain approximately 440,000 distinct CDR3 sequences, about a sixth of them singletons. The chain joins TRBV12-3 or TRBV12-4 to TRBJ2-3; 8 bases fit TRBD1. The specimen was blood, either unsorted or a sorted T cell fraction (not recorded which). The sequence was obtained from a male donor with ankylosing spondylitis. As DNA, the CDR3 is TGTGCCAGCAGTCCCGGGACAGGTAGCACAGATACGCAGTATTTT. Residues: CASSPGTGSTDTQYF.